This T cell receptor beta chain is from a study of cytomegalovirus exposure and HLA in healthy donors. Overall study context: Roughly 92 million unique TCRs, all from HLA-typed donors, were included in an early release of the data.

The CDR3 contains 13 residues. Germline-derived CDR1 and CDR2 are SQVTM and ANQGSEA. V shed 4 bases, J shed 7 bases, and the junction held 7 bases outside the gene matches. Broader study findings: The only immune exposure information that was available was CMV serostatus. Presence/absence analyses treated sequencing depth as roughly uniform across donors.

With respect to this clone: Antigen unknown.

Researchers ran the PCR with 60 Vbeta and 13 Jbeta primers. TCRdb's copy holds only in-frame clones and misses some; the assay was immunoSEQ multiplex PCR. Of about 240,000 clones listed, 82% are singletons. This TCR was recovered from a woman aged 40 to 50 in good health and CMV-seropositive. The rearrangement links TRBV29-1 to TRBJ1-5; 7 nucleotides align to TRBD1. Sequencing was performed on PBMCs. The CDR3 protein is CSVARQGDQPQHF. As DNA, the CDR3 is TGCAGCGTTGCTCGACAGGGAGACCAGCCCCAGCATTTT.